This TCR beta chain was recorded in a study of cytomegalovirus exposure and HLA in healthy donors. Findings of the study overall: With further analysis later on, most CMV-associated TCR beta chains appeared HLA-restricted.

To note about this clone: Its antigen remains unidentified.

Germline V CDR1 and CDR2: SGHNT, YENEEA. The CDR3 consists of 16 residues. With V trimmed by 5 bases and J by 4 bases, 9 bases remained unmatched. PCR was performed using 60 Vbeta and 13 Jbeta primers. The method was immunoSEQ multiplex PCR; TCRdb's version includes in-frame clones alone and lacks a portion of them. Of around 160,000 clones in the sample, about 77% were seen once. The sequenced sample consisted of PBMCs. This TCR was recovered from a male donor in good health and CMV-seropositive. The gene calls are TRBV11-3 and TRBJ2-2; TRBD1 matches 8 bases. Here the CDR3 reads CASSAQGAGSTGELFF. DNA for the CDR3: TGTGCCAGCAGCGCGCAGGGGGCGGGCAGCACCGGGGAGCTGTTTTTT.